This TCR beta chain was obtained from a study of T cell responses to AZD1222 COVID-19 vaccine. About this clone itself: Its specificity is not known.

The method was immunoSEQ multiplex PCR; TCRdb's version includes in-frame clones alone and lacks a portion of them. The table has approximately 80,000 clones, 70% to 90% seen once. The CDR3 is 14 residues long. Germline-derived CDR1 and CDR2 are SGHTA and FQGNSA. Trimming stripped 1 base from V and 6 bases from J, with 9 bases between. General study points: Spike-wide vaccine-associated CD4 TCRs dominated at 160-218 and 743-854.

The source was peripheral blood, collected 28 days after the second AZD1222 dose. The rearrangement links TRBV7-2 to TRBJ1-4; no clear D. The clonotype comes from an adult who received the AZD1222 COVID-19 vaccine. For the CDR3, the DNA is TGTGCCAGCAGCTTAGACTACCGGGATGAAAAACTGTTTTTT. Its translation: CASSLDYRDEKLFF.